Below, one T cell receptor beta chain is given with its context. The count of this clone is one. This receptor's antigen is unknown. Base qualities are not provided; no much larger clone lies one nucleotide away. Trimming at the junction amounts to 0 bases on V and 7 bases on J, and the germline ends lie 16 bases apart. The CDR3 covers 15 residues, taking in both the cysteine and the phenylalanine. Only the CDR3 DNA stays, 45 bases, in frame from base 1. The germline V gene yields SGHTS for CDR1 and YDEGEE for CDR2. Library preparation employed the immunoSEQ multiplex PCR assay. For the multiplex PCR, a mixture combining 60 forward primers for TCR Vbeta segments and 13 reverse primers for TCR Jbeta segments was used. The CDR3 region of rearranged TCR beta genes was amplified from genomic DNA with a multiplex PCR assay. The Illumina HiSeq System was used to sequence the amplified TCR beta libraries as 87-base-pair reads. In the paper's pipeline: A later analysis counted about 76 million unique TCR beta chains across the 666 repertoires, and some 11 million of these chains were shared by at least two donors. A nearest-neighbor algorithm error-corrected the raw reads and collapsed the reads into unique sequences, merging closely related sequences to remove PCR and sequencing errors. V, D and J gene segments were assigned by aligning CDR3 sequences to IMGT reference sequences. Each retained sequence needed at least a six-nucleotide match to both a V gene segment and a J gene segment. Rearrangements were called productive when the CDR3 lacked stop codons and stayed in frame with V and J; all others were non-productive. Following IMGT convention, CDR3 was defined as the stretch from the second conserved V-encoded cysteine up to the conserved J-encoded phenylalanine. The earlier analysis of 587 of the donors excluded sequences that lacked an unambiguous match to a single V gene segment. An earlier analysis of almost 600 of the donors classified V segments as functional when productive rearrangements were above 56.7% and as segregating when the standard deviation between donors was above 5%. A statistical classification framework was built for diagnosing cytomegalovirus status from the catalog of TCR beta chain sequences. In a later analysis, TCR nucleotide sequences were compared against IMGT/GENE-DB human TR gene sequences so that V and J genes could be assigned. In a later analysis, CDR3 sequences and most-parsimonious VDJ recombination scenarios were assigned using the TCRdist pipeline. A later analysis defined each TCR beta chain by its CDR3 amino acid sequence plus V-gene family, and excluded reads lacking a unique V-gene family. As a way to deal with suspected cross-contamination and a sequencing artifact, a later analysis dropped nearly 600 nucleotide sequences that were highly shared and had low generation probability. In a later analysis, a clonal expansion index for each public chain was calculated from normalized within-repertoire ranks of inferred template counts. Generation probabilities in a later analysis came from a VDJ recombination model fitted to out-of-frame rearrangements, and those results were checked against IGoR. In a later analysis, TCR-TCR, TCR-HLA and TCR-CMV co-occurrence was scored with hypergeometric tests, and a repertoire-size bias correction was applied to TCR pairs. To estimate false discovery rates, a later analysis permuted the HLA or CMV assignments 20 times. In a later analysis, co-occurring TCRs were grouped with DBSCAN, and TCRdist sequence similarity was added when clustering was performed within HLA-allele-positive subsets. Co-occurrence clustering excluded repertoires with fewer than 30,000 or more than 120,000 public chains, plus five with anomalous nucleotide sharing. TCRdb carries this immuneACCESS record with in-frame sequences only. Its versions omit some clonotypes, under half of them owing to an unresolved V gene in the studies checked, with the rest unexplained. V and J calls and clone size follow that table, whereas D and trimming were derived from the DNA. The sample yields roughly 150,000 clones; more than 60% were counted once. Clones ranked in the top ten supply about 11% of the sample.

The record originates from a study of cytomegalovirus exposure and HLA in healthy donors listed by TCRdb under 2017. A note on the overall study: An earlier analysis of roughly 500 of the donors reported 250 to 300 Gb of sequence data and around 120 million unique TCR beta sequences from roughly 180 million T cells. Roughly 320 gigabases of sequencing data and 70 million to 95 million unique TCR sequences made up an early release that covered 500 to 650 HLA-typed donors. Among the approximately 420 genotyped donors, approximately 76% belonged to the genetic ancestry cluster associated with self-reported Caucasian donors. The study aimed to test whether signatures of past pathogen exposure could be identified by cataloging public T cell receptors. The T cell repertoires of 670 or so subjects were profiled by immunosequencing and related to cytomegalovirus serostatus. Along with the roughly 610-subject first cohort, a separate validation cohort of over a hundred different subjects was used. The study combined high-throughput TCR immunosequencing, statistical association of individual TCRs with disease status, and machine learning to predict cytomegalovirus infection status. A later analysis re-analyzed previously published TCR beta repertoires from about 600 donors and added high-resolution HLA genotyping to study TCR occurrence patterns. In the later analysis, no new phenotypic data were used to find candidate immune exposures; instead, reliance was placed on TCR beta sequences and their occurrence across donors. To decide whether each TCR beta V gene segment behaved as functional or pseudogenic, an earlier analysis of approximately 590 of the donors relied on high-throughput TCR beta sequencing. Donor age, sex, ethnicity and CMV serostatus were compiled together with the repertoire data. Genome-wide SNP genotypes for about 65% of the 666 donors were used in a later genetic analysis, which treated that subset as a discovery cohort. Every discovery cohort repertoire had been produced on one sequencing platform. HLA typing covered class I and class II loci at four-digit resolution. The number of typed donors differed by locus: roughly 629-630 for A, B, C, DRB1 and DQB1; 522 for DQA1; around 610 for DPA1; and some 430 for DPB1. Several DR-DQ haplotypes were treated as single units for association and clustering because of strong linkage in the cohort. On average, around 240,000 unique TCR beta nucleotide sequences were sequenced per donor among roughly 430 genotyped donors of the cohort, with 15% to 20% of those sequences being non-productive. Paper-wide results and their limitations: Most TCR sequences were observed very rarely across donors, whereas some public TCRs were present in many individuals. In a later analysis, 16,951 TCR beta sequences were associated with specific HLA alleles at a false discovery rate of 0.05. A later analysis found that TCR association rates varied across HLA loci, with DRB1 alleles showing the most associated TCRs and HLA-C alleles the fewest. Strong co-occurrence of HLA alleles, especially DR and DQ, made assigning TCR associations to individual alleles difficult. According to a later analysis, parvovirus B19, influenza, CMV and Epstein-Barr virus appeared linked to several top co-occurrence clusters. Because HLA typing was unavailable for some donors at each locus, only the typed subset was used in association tests. A further reported finding was that TCR beta sequences accurately predicted the HLA-A and HLA-B alleles for most subjects in the first cohort. A cluster of highly shared sequence variants was judged likely to be a technical artifact of the sequencing pipeline. Compared with the roughly 710-donor mean, donors in an Asian-associated ancestry cluster had fewer N-insertions in productive TCRs, according to a later genetic analysis. Because counts were too low, about 18 rarely observed V segments, including chromosome 9 orphons, were excluded from the earlier analysis of around 640 of the donors. In a later analysis, HLA-associated TCR beta chains were found to be more clonally expanded and to have lower generation probabilities than equally common non-associated chains. CMV serostatus was the only immune exposure information available for the cohort. A few of the identified cytomegalovirus-associated TCR beta chains were confirmed in vitro to be specific for cytomegalovirus antigens. Broadly in line with IMGT annotations, most TCR beta V segments showed up in productive rearrangements about 87% or about 30% of the time in an earlier analysis of several hundred of the donors. The 87-base-pair reads could not distinguish some IMGT-functional V segments, including TRBV6-2 and TRBV6-3, so those segments were excluded. In a later genetic analysis, a missense DCLRE1C variant was associated with V-gene and J-gene trimming of TCR beta chains, and the association was replicated in an independent cohort. In the study, approximately 160 TCR beta chains were listed as associated with cytomegalovirus. Presence/absence analyses assumed roughly uniform sequencing depth across donors, an assumption that may not hold. It was suggested by the authors that the approach could potentially be generalized to other disease states and immunological phenotypes. Linkage disequilibrium might explain the correlated functional status among segregating V segments, but an unknown experimental factor could not be excluded. The cohort was sequenced for TCR beta chains only, and without alpha or paired-chain data the features that could be detected were limited. The classifier was reported to diagnose cytomegalovirus status with high specificity and sensitivity in both the original cohort and the validation cohort. In a later analysis, most CMV-associated TCR beta chains were found to appear HLA-restricted, with HLA associations seemingly driven largely by CMV exposure.

The cohort was made up of under 800 healthy bone marrow donors. Cohort members were all nominally healthy when sampled, although unrecorded immune exposures were likely present. The donor was CMV seropositive and belonged to the group of a few hundred seropositive cohort members. A peripheral blood sample was collected from each donor, and TCR beta sequencing was performed on peripheral blood mononuclear cells. The Qiagen DNeasy Blood Extraction Kit was used to extract genomic DNA from the blood cell samples. The receptor was derived from a man aged 18 to 29 in good health and CMV-seropositive. This receptor chain uses TRBV5-8 and TRBJ1-2; no D segment can be confidently identified. The sequenced material came from PBMCs. CDR3 region: CASSLVFRVGGGYTF. The DNA is TGTGCCAGCAGCTTGGTTTTTCGGGTTGGAGGTGGCTACACCTTC.